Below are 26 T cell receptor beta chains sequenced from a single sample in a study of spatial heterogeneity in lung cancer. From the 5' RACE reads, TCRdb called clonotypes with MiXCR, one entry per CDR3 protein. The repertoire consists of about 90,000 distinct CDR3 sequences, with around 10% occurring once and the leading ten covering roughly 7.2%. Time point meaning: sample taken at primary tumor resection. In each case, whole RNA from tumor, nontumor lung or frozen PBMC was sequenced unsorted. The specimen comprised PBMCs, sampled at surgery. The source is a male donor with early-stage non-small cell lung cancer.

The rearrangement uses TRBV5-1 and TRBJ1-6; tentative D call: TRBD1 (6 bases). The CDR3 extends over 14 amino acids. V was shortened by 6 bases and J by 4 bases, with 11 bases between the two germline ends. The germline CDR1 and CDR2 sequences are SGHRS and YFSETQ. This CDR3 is CASTPGVYNSPLHF. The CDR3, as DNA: TGCGCCAGCACACCAGGGGTTTATAATTCACCCCTCCACTTT.

CDR3 residues: CSARARTGASYEQYF. CDR3 nucleotide sequence: TGCAGTGCTAGGGCGCGGACAGGCGCATCCTACGAGCAGTACTTC. The V and J genes are TRBV20-1 and TRBJ2-7, with TRBD1 identical over 7 bases. The CDR3 length is 15 residues. CDR1 and CDR2 from the germline V gene are DFQATT and SNEGSKA (reference sequence). V was pared by 3 bases and J by 1 base, with 9 bases of the junction left unmatched.

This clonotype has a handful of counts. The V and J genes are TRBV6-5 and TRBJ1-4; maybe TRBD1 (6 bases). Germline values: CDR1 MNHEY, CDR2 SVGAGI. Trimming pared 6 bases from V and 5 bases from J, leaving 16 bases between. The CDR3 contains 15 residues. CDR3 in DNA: TGTGCCAGCAGCGGAATCACAGGGAGGAATGAAAAACTGTTTTTT. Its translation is CASSGITGRNEKLFF.

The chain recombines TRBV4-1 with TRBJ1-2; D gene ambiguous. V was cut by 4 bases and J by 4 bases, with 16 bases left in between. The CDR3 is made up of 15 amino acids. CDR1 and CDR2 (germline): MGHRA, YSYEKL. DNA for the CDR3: TGCGCCAGCAGCCCGGATCCGCCGGGTACCTATGGCTACACCTTC. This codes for CASSPDPPGTYGYTF.

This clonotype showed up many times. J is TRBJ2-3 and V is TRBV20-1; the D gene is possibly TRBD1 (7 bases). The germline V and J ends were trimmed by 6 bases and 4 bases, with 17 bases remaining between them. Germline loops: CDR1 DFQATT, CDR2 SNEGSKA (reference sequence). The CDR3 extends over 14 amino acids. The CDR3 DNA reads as TGCAGTGCCACCGGGGGACAGATCGCAGATACGCAGTATTTT. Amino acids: CSATGGQIADTQYF.

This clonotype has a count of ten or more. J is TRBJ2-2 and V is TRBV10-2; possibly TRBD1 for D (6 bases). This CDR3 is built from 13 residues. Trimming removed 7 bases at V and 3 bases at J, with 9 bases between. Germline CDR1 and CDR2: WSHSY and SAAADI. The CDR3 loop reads CASKGVDTGELFF. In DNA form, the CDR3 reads TGCGCCAGCAAGGGGGTAGACACCGGGGAGCTGTTTTTT.

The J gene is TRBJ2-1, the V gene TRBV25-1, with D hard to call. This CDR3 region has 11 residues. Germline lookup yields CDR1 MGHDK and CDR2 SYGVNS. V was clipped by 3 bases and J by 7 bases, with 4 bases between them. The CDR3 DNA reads TGTGCCAGCAGTGACAGGAATGAGCAGTTCTTC. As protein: CASSDRNEQFF.

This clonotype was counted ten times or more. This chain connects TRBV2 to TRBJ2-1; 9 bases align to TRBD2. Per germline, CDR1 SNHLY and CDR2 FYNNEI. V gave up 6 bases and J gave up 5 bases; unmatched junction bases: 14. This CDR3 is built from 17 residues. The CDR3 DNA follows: TGTGCCAGCAGCCCAAGAGTTAGCGGGAGTTCAAACAATGAGCAGTTCTTC. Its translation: CASSPRVSGSSNNEQFF.

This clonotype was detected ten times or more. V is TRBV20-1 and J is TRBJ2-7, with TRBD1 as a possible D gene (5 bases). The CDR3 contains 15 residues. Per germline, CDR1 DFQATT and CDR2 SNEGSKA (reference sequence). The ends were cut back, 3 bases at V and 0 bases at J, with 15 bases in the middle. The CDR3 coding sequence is TGCAGTGCTAGTCTCAGGGCGTTCCCCTCCTACGAGCAGTACTTC. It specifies CSASLRAFPSYEQYF.

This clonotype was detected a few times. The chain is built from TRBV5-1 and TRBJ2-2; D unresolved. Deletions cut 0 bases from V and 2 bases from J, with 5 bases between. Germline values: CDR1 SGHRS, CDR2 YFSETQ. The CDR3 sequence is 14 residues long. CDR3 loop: CASSLGVNTGELFF. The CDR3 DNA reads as TGCGCCAGCAGCTTGGGAGTAAACACCGGGGAGCTGTTTTTT.

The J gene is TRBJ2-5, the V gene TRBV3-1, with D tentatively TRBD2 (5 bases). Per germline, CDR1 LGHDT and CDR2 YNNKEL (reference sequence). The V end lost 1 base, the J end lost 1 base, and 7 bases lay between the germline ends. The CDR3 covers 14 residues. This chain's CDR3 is CASSQVAIQETQYF. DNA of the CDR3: TGTGCCAGCAGCCAAGTAGCGATCCAAGAGACCCAGTACTTC.

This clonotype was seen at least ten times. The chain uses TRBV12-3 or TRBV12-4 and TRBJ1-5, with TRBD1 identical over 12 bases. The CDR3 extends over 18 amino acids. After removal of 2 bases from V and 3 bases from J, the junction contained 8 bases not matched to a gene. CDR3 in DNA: TGTGCCAGCAGTTTATTACCGGGACAGGGGGCTCACAATCAGCCCCAGCATTTT. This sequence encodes CASSLLPGQGAHNQPQHF.

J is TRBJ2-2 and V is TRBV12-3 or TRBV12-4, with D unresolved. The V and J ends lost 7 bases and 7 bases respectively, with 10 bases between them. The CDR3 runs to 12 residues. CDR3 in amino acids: CASTLLYGELFF. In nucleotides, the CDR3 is TGTGCCAGCACTTTGCTGTACGGGGAGCTGTTTTTT.

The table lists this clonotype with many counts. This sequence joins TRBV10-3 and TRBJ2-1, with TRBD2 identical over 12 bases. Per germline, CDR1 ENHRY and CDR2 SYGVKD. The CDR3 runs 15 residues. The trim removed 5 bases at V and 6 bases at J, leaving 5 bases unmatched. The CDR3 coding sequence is TGTGCCATCAGTCCCGGGACTAGCGGGTTCAATGAGCAGTTCTTC. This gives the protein CAISPGTSGFNEQFF.

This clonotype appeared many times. CDR3 nucleotide sequence: TGTGCCAGCAGCTTGGGACCAAACACAGATACGCAGTATTTT. Amino acid sequence: CASSLGPNTDTQYF. The V and J genes are TRBV11-3 and TRBJ2-3, with D possibly being TRBD1 or TRBD2 (5 bases each). Looked up from germline, CDR1 is SGHNT and CDR2 is YENEEA. The V gene lost 3 bases and the J gene lost 2 bases, with 9 bases spanning the gap. The CDR3 consists of 14 residues. The whole variable domain, remainder taken from reference TRBV11-3 and TRBJ2-3, is EAGVVQSPRYKIIEKKQPVAFWCNPISGHNTLYWYLQNLGQGPELLIRYENEEAVDDSQLPKDRFSAERLKGVDSTLKIQPAELGDSAVYLCASSLGPNTDTQYFGPGTRLTVL.

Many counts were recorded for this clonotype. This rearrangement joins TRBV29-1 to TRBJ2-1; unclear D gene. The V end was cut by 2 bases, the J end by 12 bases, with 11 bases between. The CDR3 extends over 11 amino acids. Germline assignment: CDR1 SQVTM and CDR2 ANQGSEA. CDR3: CSVESVLGQFF. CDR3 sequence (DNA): TGCAGCGTTGAATCAGTATTAGGGCAGTTCTTC.

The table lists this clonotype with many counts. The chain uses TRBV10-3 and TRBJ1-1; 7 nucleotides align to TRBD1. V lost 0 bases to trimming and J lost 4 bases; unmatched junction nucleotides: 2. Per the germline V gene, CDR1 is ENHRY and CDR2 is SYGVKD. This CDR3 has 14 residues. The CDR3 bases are TGTGCCATCAGTGAGTCGAGGACAGGCACTGAAGCTTTCTTT. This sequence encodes CAISESRTGTEAFF.

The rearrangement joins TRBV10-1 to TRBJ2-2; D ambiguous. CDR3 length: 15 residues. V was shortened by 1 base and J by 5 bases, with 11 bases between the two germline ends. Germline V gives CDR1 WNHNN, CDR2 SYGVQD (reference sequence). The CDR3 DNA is TGCGCCAGCAGTGAGTTGAACGACGTAACCGGGGAGCTGTTTTTT. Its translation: CASSELNDVTGELFF.

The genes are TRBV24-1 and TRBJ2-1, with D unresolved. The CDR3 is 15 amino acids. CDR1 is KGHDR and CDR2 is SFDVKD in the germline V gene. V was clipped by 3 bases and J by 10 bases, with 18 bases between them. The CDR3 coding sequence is TGTGCCACCAGTGATCCTGCCACCCCCTCGAAGGAGCAGTTCTTC. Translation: CATSDPATPSKEQFF.

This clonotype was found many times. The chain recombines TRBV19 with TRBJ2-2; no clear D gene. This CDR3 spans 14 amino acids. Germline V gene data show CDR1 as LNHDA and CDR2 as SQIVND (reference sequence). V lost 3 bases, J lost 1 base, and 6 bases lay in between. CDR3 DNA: TGTGCCAGTAGTATTACTGGGAACACCGGGGAGCTGTTTTTT. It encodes CASSITGNTGELFF.

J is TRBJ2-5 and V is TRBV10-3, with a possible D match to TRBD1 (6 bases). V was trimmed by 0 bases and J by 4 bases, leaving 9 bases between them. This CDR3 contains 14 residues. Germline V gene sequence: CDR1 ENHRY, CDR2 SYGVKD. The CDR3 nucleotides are TGTGCCATCAGTGAGTCTGGACAGTCAGAGACCCAGTACTTC. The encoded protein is CAISESGQSETQYF.

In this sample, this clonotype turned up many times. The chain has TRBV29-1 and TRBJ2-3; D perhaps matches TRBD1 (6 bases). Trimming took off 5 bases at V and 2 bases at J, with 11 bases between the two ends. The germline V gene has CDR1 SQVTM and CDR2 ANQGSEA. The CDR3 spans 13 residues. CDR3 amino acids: CSVSTGFTDTQYF. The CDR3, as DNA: TGCAGCGTTTCGACAGGTTTCACAGATACGCAGTATTTT.

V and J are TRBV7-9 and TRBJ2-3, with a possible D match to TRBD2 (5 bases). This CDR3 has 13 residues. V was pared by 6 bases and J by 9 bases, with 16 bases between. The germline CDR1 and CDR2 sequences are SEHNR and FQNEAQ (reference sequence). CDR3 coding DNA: TGTGCCAGCAGAACGACGGGGTCCAGCACGCAGTATTTT. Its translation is CASRTTGSSTQYF.

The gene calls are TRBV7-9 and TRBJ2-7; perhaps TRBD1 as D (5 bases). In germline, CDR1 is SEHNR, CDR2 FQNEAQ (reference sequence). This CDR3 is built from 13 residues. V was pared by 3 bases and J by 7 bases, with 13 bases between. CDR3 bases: TGTGCCAGCAGCTTGCTAGGACACTTAGAGCAGTACTTC. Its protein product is CASSLLGHLEQYF.

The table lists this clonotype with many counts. CDR3 coding DNA: TGCAGCGTTGCCATTGGCGGGAGAGGACAAGAGACCCAGTACTTC. This gives the protein CSVAIGGRGQETQYF. The rearrangement uses TRBV29-1 and TRBJ2-5; TRBD2 agrees at 7 bases. Germline CDR1 and CDR2: SQVTM and ANQGSEA. The CDR3 contains 15 residues. With V trimmed by 4 bases and J by 2 bases, 10 bases remained unmatched.

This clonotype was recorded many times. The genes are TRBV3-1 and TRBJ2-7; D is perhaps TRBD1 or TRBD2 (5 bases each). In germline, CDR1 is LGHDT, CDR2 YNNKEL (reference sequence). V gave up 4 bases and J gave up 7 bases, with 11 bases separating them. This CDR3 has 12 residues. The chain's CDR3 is CASSRGMGEQYF. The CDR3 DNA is TGTGCCAGCAGCCGGGGGATGGGAGAGCAGTACTTC.